The 25 T cell receptor beta chains below all came from one sample that was sequenced in a study of tumor and adjacent non-tumor tissue in lung cancer. No cell sorting was done before RNA was extracted from the tissue. A modified ARM-PCR protocol with three rounds of nested PCR amplified TCRbeta. TCRdb fed the multiplex PCR reads into MiXCR, producing one record per CDR3 protein. In the table there are approximately 120,000 distinct CDR3 sequences, approximately 71% of which are singletons. Sequenced input: lung tumor tissue. These receptor sequences come from a woman aged 60-75 years with non-small cell lung cancer.

This clonotype was seen a handful of times. A read error may explain this, as a much larger clone is one base away. CDR3 bases: TGCAGTGTTAGAGATCCAGGGGGGCAGGATCAGCCCCAGCATTTT. Translation: CSVRDPGGQDQPQHF. The V and J genes are TRBV20-1 and TRBJ1-5; 7 nucleotides agree with TRBD1. This CDR3 comprises 15 residues. The germline CDR1 and CDR2 sequences are DFQATT and SNEGSKA (reference sequence).

As regards this clonotype: One end of the junction fails to match germline, which may point to a read error. The chain uses TRBV11-2 and TRBJ2-3; D is perhaps TRBD1 (6 bases). In germline, CDR1 is SGHAT, CDR2 FQNNGV. The CDR3 contains 16 residues. The DNA for the CDR3 is TGTACCAGCAGCCTTAGACAGGCCCCCCTATCAGATACGCAGTATTTT. It is translated as CTSSLRQAPLSDTQYF.

With regard to this clonotype: One end of the junction fails to match germline, which may point to a read error. The chain links TRBV11-2 to TRBJ2-7, with D perhaps being TRBD1 or TRBD2 (6 bases each). The CDR3 sequence is 15 residues long. CDR1 and CDR2 (germline): SGHAT, FQNNGV. CDR3: CTSSSGTGAFHEQYF. The CDR3, as DNA: TGTACCAGCAGCTCGGGGACGGGGGCCTTTCACGAGCAGTACTTC.

Of note for this clonotype: A much larger clone differs by one base, so this may be a read error. The V call is TRBV6-2 or TRBV6-3, the J call TRBJ2-5; TRBD2 aligns across 13 bases. Germline CDR1 is MNHEY and CDR2 is SVGEGT. V gave up 6 bases and J gave up 7 bases; unmatched junction bases: 8. The CDR3 covers 15 residues. CDR3 sequence: CASRTLAGGKGTQYF. In DNA form, the CDR3 reads TGTGCCAGCAGAACACTAGCGGGAGGGAAAGGGACCCAGTACTTC.

Details on this clonotype: One junction end disagrees with the germline gene, perhaps due to a read error. The CDR3 bases are TGTGTCAGCAGCTTTAACAGCCGAGATGCAACTAGTGAAAAACTGTTTTTT. It specifies CVSSFNSRDATSEKLFF. The gene calls are TRBV11-3 and TRBJ1-4; D gene unclear. From germline, CDR1 is SGHNT and CDR2 YENEEA. The CDR3 contains 17 residues. The full variable domain, in which reference TRBV11-3 and TRBJ1-4 provide the parts outside the CDR3, is EAGVVQSPRYKIIEKKQPVAFWCNPISGHNTLYWYLQNLGQGPELLIRYENEEAVDDSQLPKDRFSAERLKGVDSTLKIQPAELGDSAVYLCVSSFNSRDATSEKLFFGSGTQLSVL.

This clonotype has a handful of counts. The V call is TRBV28, the J call TRBJ2-5; D is perhaps TRBD2 (5 bases). Trimming shortened V by 5 bases and J by 1 base, and 8 bases separated the two germline ends. Germline-derived CDR1 and CDR2 are MDHEN and SYDVKM. CDR3 length: 13 amino acids. The CDR3 spells CASSPRGQETQYF. As DNA, the CDR3 is TGTGCCAGCAGTCCCCGGGGCCAAGAGACCCAGTACTTC.

As concerns this clonotype: This clone may be a read error of a much larger clone one base away. The gene calls are TRBV12-3 or TRBV12-4 and TRBJ1-4; D ambiguous. V lost 10 bases and J lost 12, with 15 bases in between. This CDR3 spans 11 amino acids. CDR3 sequence reads: CANTHRGELFF. CDR3 nucleotide sequence: TGTGCCAACACCCACAGAGGAGAACTGTTTTTT.

About this clonotype: A junction end diverges from the germline sequence, so it may reflect a read error. V is TRBV11-2 and J is TRBJ2-7; a possible D gene is TRBD2 (6 bases). Germline V gives CDR1 SGHAT, CDR2 FQNNGV. The CDR3 has 13 residues. CDR3 in amino acids: CASSHEPPGELYF. The CDR3 DNA follows: TGCGCCAGTAGCCACGAACCTCCGGGGGAGCTGTACTTC. The full variable domain, in which reference TRBV11-2 and TRBJ2-7 provide the parts outside the CDR3, is EAGVAQSPRYKIIEKRQSVAFWCNPISGHATLYWYQQILGQGPKLLIQFQNNGVVDDSQLPKDRFSAERLKGVDSTLKIQPAKLEDSAVYLCASSHEPPGELYFGPGTRLTVT.

Comment on this clonotype: Because the CDR3 is missing its conserved closing phenylalanine or tryptophan, this is likely a read error. The gene calls are TRBV11-3 and TRBJ2-2; D unresolved. The CDR3 length is 14 residues. In germline, CDR1 is SGHNT, CDR2 YENEEA. Deletions cut 1 base from V and 3 bases from J, with 6 bases between. CDR3 nucleotides: TGTGCCAGCAGCTTAGTCTCGGACACCGGGGAGCTGTTTTTA. It encodes CASSLVSDTGELFL.

Regarding this clonotype: This clone may be a read error of a much larger clone one base away. This CDR3 is CASSSLAGVGLHNEQCF. CDR3 nucleotides: TGTGCCAGCAGTTCGCTAGCGGGAGTCGGACTACACAATGAGCAGTGCTTC. This chain connects TRBV6-2 or TRBV6-3 to TRBJ2-1, with 10 bases lining up with TRBD2. The germline CDR1 and CDR2 sequences are MNHEY and SVGEGT. The CDR3 extends over 17 amino acids.

This clonotype has just a few counts. A read error is possible here, since a much larger clone lies one base away. This chain joins TRBV6-2 or TRBV6-3 and TRBJ1-6, with D maybe TRBD1 (6 bases). CDR1 is MNHEY, CDR2 SVGEGT, per germline. The CDR3 spans 16 residues. This CDR3 is CASSPTGTLFNSSLHF. In DNA form, the CDR3 reads TGTGCCAGCAGCCCTACCGGGACACTCTTCAATTCATCCCTCCACTTT.

This clonotype occurred many times. This chain links TRBV28 with TRBJ1-2; D may be TRBD1 (5 bases). Trimming took 7 bases from V and 7 from J, leaving 13 bases between them. The length of the CDR3 is 12 residues. Germline V gene data show CDR1 as MDHEN and CDR2 as SYDVKM. This CDR3 is CASTTTTGGYTF. For the CDR3, the DNA is TGTGCCAGCACGACAACCACAGGTGGCTACACCTTC.

On this clonotype: Likely a read error: the CDR3 ends without its conserved phenylalanine or tryptophan. No DNA is shown, since the ends of the CDR3 on it are uncertain; the CDR3 is the one TCRdb lists. The chain couples TRBV11-2 to TRBJ2-3. The CDR3 spans 15 residues, counting both ends. The germline gives CDR1 SGHAT, CDR2 FQNNGV. CDR3 sequence reads: CDSNATGTATDMPYI.

Only one count was recorded for this clonotype. A read error may account for a junction end that differs from germline. The chain employs TRBV20-1 and TRBJ2-1; 8 bases fit TRBD2. CDR1 DFQATT and CDR2 SNEGSKA come from the germline V gene (reference sequence). The CDR3 is made up of 12 amino acids. CDR3 in amino acids: CSALGLAGELFF. CDR3 nucleotides: TGCAGTGCCCTAGGACTAGCAGGGGAGCTGTTCTTC.

On this clonotype: One end of the junction is discordant with germline, which a read error may explain. J is TRBJ1-3 and V is TRBV11-2; D is uncertain. Germline loops: CDR1 SGHAT, CDR2 FQNNGV. CDR3 size: 14 residues. CDR3 sequence (DNA): TGTGCCAACAGCTTAGATCCATCTGGAAACACCATATATTTT. Protein: CANSLDPSGNTIYF.

Details on this clonotype: At one end the junction does not follow the germline gene, possibly because of a read error. The chain is built from TRBV6-1 and TRBJ1-1; TRBD1 is a possible D gene (6 bases). CDR1 and CDR2 from the germline V gene are MNHNS and SASEGT. The CDR3 is made up of 13 amino acids. CDR3 sequence: CASSKAGATETFF. In DNA form, the CDR3 reads TGTGCCAGCAGCAAAGCGGGGGCCACTGAAACTTTCTTT.

With respect to this clonotype: Compared with germline, one end of the junction differs, possibly owing to a read error. The chain joins TRBV11-2 to TRBJ1-1; D remains unclear. The V gene's germline CDR1 is SGHAT and CDR2 FQNNGV. CDR3 length: 15 residues. The CDR3 coding sequence is TGTGCCAGCAGCTTAGAACCAGGACCCAACACTGAAGTTTTCTTT. It is translated as CASSLEPGPNTEVFF.

The CDR3 DNA is TGCAGCGTGGAGAAAGGAGTCCGCGAGCAGTACTTC. Protein sequence: CSVEKGVREQYF. This chain connects TRBV29-1 to TRBJ2-7; D is ambiguous. Trimming cost V 6 bases and J 6 bases, with 15 bases left between them. The V gene's germline CDR1 is SQVTM and CDR2 ANQGSEA. This CDR3 region has 12 residues.

Worth noting for this clonotype: Mismatch with germline at one junction end may stem from a read error. V is TRBV6-5 and J is TRBJ1-4; D remains ambiguous. CDR3 length: 14 residues. In germline, CDR1 is MNHEY, CDR2 SVGAGI. Here the CDR3 DNA reads TGTGCCAGCAGACAGATTGCAACTAATGAAAATCTGTATTTT. It codes for CASRQIATNENLYF.

Remarks on this clonotype: A much larger clone differs by one base, so this may be a read error. This chain links TRBV6-2 or TRBV6-3 with TRBJ2-5; D is unclear. The CDR3 runs to 13 residues. CDR1 MNHEY and CDR2 SVGEGT come from the germline V gene. The CDR3 sequence: CPSSIVGQETQYF. As DNA, the CDR3 is TGTCCCAGCAGTATCGTTGGGCAAGAGACCCAGTACTTC.

The chain couples TRBV11-2 to TRBJ2-5, with no clear D. The CDR3 has 14 residues. The V gene's germline CDR1 is SGHAT and CDR2 FQNNGV. Trimming took 11 bases from V and 2 from J, leaving 18 bases between them. The CDR3 region has the DNA TGTGCCGGTAGTCCACATGGCGGTCAAGAGACCCAGTACTTC. Translating it yields CAGSPHGGQETQYF.

A note on this clonotype: A read error may produce the germline difference seen at one junction end. J is TRBJ2-1 and V is TRBV6-2 or TRBV6-3; possibly TRBD2 for D (5 bases). The CDR3 length is 15 residues. CDR1 is MNHEY and CDR2 is SVGEGT in the germline V gene. The CDR3 nucleotides are TGTGTCAGCAGTTACGGTCTGGGAGAGAGCAATGAGCAGTTCTTC. Its translation: CVSSYGLGESNEQFF.

This chain connects TRBV4-1 to TRBJ1-1; perhaps TRBD1 as D (6 bases). CDR3 length: 20 amino acids. V shed 0 bases and J shed 4 bases, with 27 bases lying between them. Germline V lookup: CDR1 MGHRA, CDR2 YSYEKL. CDR3 region: CASSQDTGDPRGRWGTEAFF. The CDR3 bases are TGCGCCAGCAGCCAAGATACTGGCGATCCCAGGGGTCGGTGGGGCACTGAAGCTTTCTTT.

This clonotype was seen only a few times. The rearrangement joins TRBV12-3 or TRBV12-4 to TRBJ1-4, with D possibly TRBD1 on 5 matching bases. This CDR3 has 14 residues. V lost 5 bases and J 5 bases, leaving 12 bases between the germline ends. The CDR3 loop is CASSLTVSNEKLFF. The CDR3 nucleotides are TGTGCCAGCAGTCTGACAGTAAGCAATGAAAAACTGTTTTTT.

This clonotype was detected ten times or more. The chain couples TRBV4-3 to TRBJ2-7; D may be TRBD1 or TRBD2 (5 bases each). The CDR3 totals 17 residues. Germline V gene lookup returns CDR1 LGHNA and CDR2 YSLEER. Trimming removed 4 bases from V and 3 bases from J, with 22 bases in between. CDR3 nucleotides: TGCGCCAGCAGCCCCTCCCGAGAGGGGTTTGGTCTCTACGAGCAGTACTTC. Its protein is CASSPSREGFGLYEQYF.